This T cell receptor beta chain was recovered during a study of blood T cell repertoires in COVID-19. Study-level information: The United States, Italy and Spain provided the acute and convalescent COVID-19 samples.

Germline CDR1 is KGHSH and CDR2 is LQKENI. The CDR3 has 14 residues. V was pared by 3 bases and J by 1 base, with 9 bases between. The assay was immunoSEQ multiplex PCR, and TCRdb's table has in-frame clones only and misses some. The sample has some 80,000 clones, around four fifths seen once. The TCR originated in a man aged 60 to 75 with COVID-19, enrolled during active disease. Sequencing was done on a sample of peripheral blood. The gene calls are TRBV18 and TRBJ2-5; D might be TRBD1 (6 bases). The CDR3 DNA follows: TGTGCCAGCTCACCGGACAGTTCCCAAGAGACCCAGTACTTC. It is translated as CASSPDSSQETQYF. The whole variable domain, filled in from reference TRBV18 and TRBJ2-5, reads NAGVMQNPRHLVRRRGQEARLRCSPMKGHSHVYWYRQLPEEGLKFMVYLQKENIIDESGMPKERFSAEFPKEGPSILRIQQVVRGDSAAYFCASSPDSSQETQYFGPGTRLLVL.